A selection of T cell receptor beta chains follows, all from one sample in a study of shared clonotypes between healthy human individuals. The data were produced by immunoSEQ multiplex PCR, yet TCRdb's version contains in-frame clones alone and is incomplete. The sample contains hundreds of thousands of clones, roughly 70% of which appear only once. Material for sequencing was memory CD4+ T cells sorted from blood. Every receptor here comes from a woman in her twenties or thirties in good health. CDR3s include the opening cysteine and the closing phenylalanine or tryptophan. Each record gives: D gene, clone size, V gene, J gene, CDR3 DNA, CDR3 protein. D genes are given only for firm matches. The listing skips clone size in some rows; elsewhere it reads once, few, many or a size class.

.,once,TRBV5-1,TRBJ2-7,TGCGCCAGCAGCTCTGGCGGGAACTACTACGAGCAGTACTTC,CASSSGGNYYEQYF
.,once,TRBV7-9,TRBJ2-7,TGTGCCAGCAGCTTATTACAAAGCTCCTACGAGCAGTACTTC,CASSLLQSSYEQYF
.,once,TRBV5-1,TRBJ2-1,TGCGCCAGCAGCTGGGACCACCTCGGGAACAGTGAGCAGTTCTTC,CASSWDHLGNSEQFF
TRBD1,few,TRBV5-6,TRBJ2-1,TGTGCCAGCAGCTTGGGGGACAGTATCTACAATGAGCAGTTCTTC,CASSLGDSIYNEQFF
.,few,TRBV4-2,TRBJ1-5,TGTGCCAGCAGCCAAAATGGGGCCGGGGGAACCAATCAGCCCCAGCATTTT,CASSQNGAGGTNQPQHF
.,once,TRBV6-1,TRBJ2-7,TGTGCCAGCGTGCGGGACTCCTACGAGCAGTACTTC,CASVRDSYEQYF
.,.,TRBV30,TRBJ1-1,TGTGCCTGGAGCGCTCTATACGCTGAAGCTTTCTTT,CAWSALYAEAFF
TRBD1,.,TRBV27,TRBJ1-2,TGTGCCAGCAGTTCGCGGACAGGGAGGGGAACATATTATGGCTACACCTTC,CASSSRTGRGTYYGYTF
.,.,TRBV4-1,TRBJ1-3,TGCGCCAGCAGCCAAGGGCACTCTGGAAACACCATATATTTT,CASSQGHSGNTIYF
.,.,TRBV6-5,TRBJ2-7,TGTGCCAGCAGTTACGCGAAGGGGACGGCTCCCTACGAGCAGTACTTC,CASSYAKGTAPYEQYF
TRBD2,.,TRBV9,TRBJ2-1,TGTGCCAGCAGCGAAACCGGGACTAGCGGGAGCACGCAGTTCTTC,CASSETGTSGSTQFF
TRBD2,.,TRBV27,TRBJ2-3,TGTGCCAGCAGTTTGGGACTAGCGGGAGAGGGGCAGTATTTT,CASSLGLAGEGQYF
TRBD1,.,TRBV10-1,TRBJ2-7,TGCGCCAGCAGTGACCCGGACAGGGCCCCCTACGAGCAGTACTTC,CASSDPDRAPYEQYF
TRBD1,.,TRBV7-8,TRBJ1-4,TGTGCCAGCAGCCCCCGTACAGGGGGCACGGCTAATGAAAAACTGTTTTTT,CASSPRTGGTANEKLFF
.,.,TRBV1,TRBJ1-3,TGCACCAGGGGACAGGGAAGGCCGGGAAACACCATATATTTT,CTRGQGRPGNTIYF
.,.,TRBV28,TRBJ2-7,TGTGCCAGCAGTCCAGGCCAGGGGTACGAGCAGTACTTC,CASSPGQGYEQYF
TRBD2,.,TRBV28,TRBJ2-7,TGTGCCAGCAGTTTCGGGACTAGCGGTTACGAGCAGTACTTC,CASSFGTSGYEQYF
.,few,TRBV7-9,TRBJ1-2,TGTGCCAGCAGTTCCGACTGGGCCCGAGACTATGGCTACACCTTC,CASSSDWARDYGYTF
TRBD2,.,TRBV18,TRBJ2-1,TGTGCCAGCTCACGGACACAAGGACTAGCGGGGGTAAGCTCCTACAATGAGCAGTTCTTC,CASSRTQGLAGVSSYNEQFF
.,once,TRBV25-1,TRBJ1-1,TGTGCCAGCAGTGGGTCCAGGGGCTTAAGGGACACTGAAGCTTTCTTT,CASSGSRGLRDTEAFF
.,.,TRBV27,TRBJ2-3,TGTGCCAGCAGTTTGCAGTACACAGATACGCAGTATTTT,CASSLQYTDTQYF
.,.,TRBV7-9,TRBJ1-1,TGTGCCAGCAGCCCCCCCGGGACTCGGAACACTGAAGCTTTCTTT,CASSPPGTRNTEAFF
.,.,TRBV10-1,TRBJ2-7,TGCGCCAGCAGTGAGAGGGCAAGGGGGGGCTACGAGCAGTACTTC,CASSERARGGYEQYF
.,.,TRBV28,TRBJ1-3,TGTGCCAGCAGCACGACCCGTTACACCATATATTTT,CASSTTRYTIYF